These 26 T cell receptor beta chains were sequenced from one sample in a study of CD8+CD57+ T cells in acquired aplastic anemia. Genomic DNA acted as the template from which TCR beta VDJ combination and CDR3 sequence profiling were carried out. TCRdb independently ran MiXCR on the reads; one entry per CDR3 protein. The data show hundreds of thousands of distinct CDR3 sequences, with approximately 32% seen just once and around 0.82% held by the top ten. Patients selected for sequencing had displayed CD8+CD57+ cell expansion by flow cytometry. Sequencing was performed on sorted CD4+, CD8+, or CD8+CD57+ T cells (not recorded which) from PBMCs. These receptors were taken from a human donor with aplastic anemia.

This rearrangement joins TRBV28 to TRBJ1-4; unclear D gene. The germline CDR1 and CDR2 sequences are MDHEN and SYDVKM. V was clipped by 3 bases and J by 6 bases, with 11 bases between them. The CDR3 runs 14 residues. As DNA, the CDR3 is TGTGCCAGCAGTTTTTTTGGCACGTATGAAAAACTGTTTTTT. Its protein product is CASSFFGTYEKLFF.

This CDR3 reads CASSTTSGGGNEQFF. The CDR3, as DNA: TGTGCCAGCAGCACGACTAGCGGGGGAGGGAATGAGCAGTTCTTC. This chain connects TRBV11-2 to TRBJ2-1; 12 nucleotides align to TRBD2. J gave up 7 bases and V 5 bases, and 6 bases lay outside the gene matches. This CDR3 is built from 15 residues. The V gene's germline CDR1 is SGHAT and CDR2 FQNNGV.

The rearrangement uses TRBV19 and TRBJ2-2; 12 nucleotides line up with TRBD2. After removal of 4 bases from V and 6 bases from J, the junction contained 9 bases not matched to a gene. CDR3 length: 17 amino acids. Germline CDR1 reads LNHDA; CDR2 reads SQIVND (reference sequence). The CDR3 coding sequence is TGTGCCAGTAGTAAAACCGGACTAGCGGGATATTCCGGGGAGCTGTTTTTT. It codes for CASSKTGLAGYSGELFF.

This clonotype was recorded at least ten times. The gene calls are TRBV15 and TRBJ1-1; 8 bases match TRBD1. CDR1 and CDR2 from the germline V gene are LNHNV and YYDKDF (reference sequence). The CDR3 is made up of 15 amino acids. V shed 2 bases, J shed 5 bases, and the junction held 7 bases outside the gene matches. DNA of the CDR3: TGTGCCACCAGCAGACAGGGGGCGCGGAGGACTGAAGCTTTCTTT. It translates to CATSRQGARRTEAFF.

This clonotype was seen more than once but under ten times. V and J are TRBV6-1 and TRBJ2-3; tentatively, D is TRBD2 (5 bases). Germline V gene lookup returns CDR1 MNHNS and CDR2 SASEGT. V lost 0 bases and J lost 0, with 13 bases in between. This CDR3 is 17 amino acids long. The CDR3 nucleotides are TGTGCCAGCAGTGAAGCGCTTCCGGGATTTAGCACAGATACGCAGTATTTT. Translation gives CASSEALPGFSTDTQYF.

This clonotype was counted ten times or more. In DNA, the CDR3 is TGCAGTGCTAGATCCCCGCTTGGGGGCTACACCTTC. It codes for CSARSPLGGYTF. The chain couples TRBV20-1 to TRBJ1-2, with D unclear. V was trimmed by 2 bases and J by 8 bases, leaving 12 bases between them. Germline V gene data show CDR1 as DFQATT and CDR2 as SNEGSKA (reference sequence). CDR3 length equals 12 residues.

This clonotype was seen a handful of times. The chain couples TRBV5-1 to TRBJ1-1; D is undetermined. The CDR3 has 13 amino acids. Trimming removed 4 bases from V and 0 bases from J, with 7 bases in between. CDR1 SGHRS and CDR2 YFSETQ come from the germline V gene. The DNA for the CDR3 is TGCGCCAGCAGCGAGGTCCTGAACACTGAAGCTTTCTTT. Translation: CASSEVLNTEAFF.

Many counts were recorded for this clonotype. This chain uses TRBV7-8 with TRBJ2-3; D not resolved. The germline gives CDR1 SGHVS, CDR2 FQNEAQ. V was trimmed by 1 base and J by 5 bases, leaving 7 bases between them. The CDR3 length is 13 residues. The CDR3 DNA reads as TGTGCCAGCAGCTTAGGGGCCAGAGATACGCAGTATTTT. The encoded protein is CASSLGARDTQYF.

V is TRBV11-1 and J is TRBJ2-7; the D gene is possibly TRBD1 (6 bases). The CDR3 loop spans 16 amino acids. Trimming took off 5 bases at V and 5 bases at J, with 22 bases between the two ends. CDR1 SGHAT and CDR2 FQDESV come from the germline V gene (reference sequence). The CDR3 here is CASSPIDQGTSNEQYF. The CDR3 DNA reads TGTGCCAGCAGCCCAATTGACCAGGGGACCTCGAACGAGCAGTACTTC.

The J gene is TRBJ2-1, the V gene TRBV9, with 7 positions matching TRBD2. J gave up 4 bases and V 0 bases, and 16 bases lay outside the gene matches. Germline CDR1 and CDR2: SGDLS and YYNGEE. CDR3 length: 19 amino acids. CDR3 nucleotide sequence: TGTGCCAGCAGCGTAGGCTTAGCGGGCGGCACAAAGACGTACAATGAGCAGTTCTTC. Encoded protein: CASSVGLAGGTKTYNEQFF.

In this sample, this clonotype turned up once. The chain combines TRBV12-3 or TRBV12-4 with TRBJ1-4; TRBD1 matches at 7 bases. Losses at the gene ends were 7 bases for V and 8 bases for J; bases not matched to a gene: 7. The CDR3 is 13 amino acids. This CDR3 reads CASTAGGREKLFF. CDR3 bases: TGTGCCAGCACAGCAGGGGGTAGGGAAAAACTGTTTTTT.

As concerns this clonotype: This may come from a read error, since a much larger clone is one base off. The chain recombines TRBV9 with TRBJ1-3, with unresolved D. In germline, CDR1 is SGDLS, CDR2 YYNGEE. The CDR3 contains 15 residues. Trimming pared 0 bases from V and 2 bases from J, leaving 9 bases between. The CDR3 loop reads CASSVGPRPGNTIYF. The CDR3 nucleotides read TGTGCCAGCAGCGTAGGCCCGAGACCTGGAAACACCATATATTTT.

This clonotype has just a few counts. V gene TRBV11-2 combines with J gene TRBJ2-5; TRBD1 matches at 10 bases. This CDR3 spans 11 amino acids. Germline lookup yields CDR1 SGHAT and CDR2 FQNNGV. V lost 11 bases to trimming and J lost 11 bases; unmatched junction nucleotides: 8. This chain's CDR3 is CAVRTGGFQYF. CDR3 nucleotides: TGTGCCGTTAGGACAGGGGGTTTTCAGTACTTC.

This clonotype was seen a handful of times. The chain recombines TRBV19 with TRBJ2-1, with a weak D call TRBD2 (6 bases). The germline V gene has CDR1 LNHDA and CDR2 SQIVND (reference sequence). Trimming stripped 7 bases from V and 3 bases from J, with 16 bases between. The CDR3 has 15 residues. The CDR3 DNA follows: TGTGCCAGTAATTCTATAGGGACTCGCTACAATGAGCAGTTCTTC. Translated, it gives CASNSIGTRYNEQFF.

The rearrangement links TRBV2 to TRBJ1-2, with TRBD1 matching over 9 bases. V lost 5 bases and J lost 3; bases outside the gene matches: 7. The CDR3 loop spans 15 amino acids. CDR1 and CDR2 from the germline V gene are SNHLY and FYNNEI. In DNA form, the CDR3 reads TGTGCCAGCAGTTTACAGGGGGCGATAGACTATGGCTACACCTTC. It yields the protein CASSLQGAIDYGYTF.

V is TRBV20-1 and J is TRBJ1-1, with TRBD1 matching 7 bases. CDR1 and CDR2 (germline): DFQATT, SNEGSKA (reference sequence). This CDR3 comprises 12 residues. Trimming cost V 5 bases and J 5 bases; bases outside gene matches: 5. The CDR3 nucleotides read TGCAGTGCTGAGGACAGGCTTACTGAAGCTTTCTTT. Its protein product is CSAEDRLTEAFF.

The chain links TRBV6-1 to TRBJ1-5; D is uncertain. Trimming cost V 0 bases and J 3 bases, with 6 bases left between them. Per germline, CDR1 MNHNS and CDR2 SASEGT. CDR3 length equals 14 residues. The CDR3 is CASSEARDNQPQHF. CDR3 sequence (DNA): TGTGCCAGCAGTGAAGCAAGGGACAATCAGCCCCAGCATTTT.

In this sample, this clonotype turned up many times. The CDR3 DNA sequence: TGCGCCAGCAAAGGGAGATCGGATTCACCCCTCCACTTT. This sequence encodes CASKGRSDSPLHF. The chain couples TRBV5-1 to TRBJ1-6; D ambiguous. V lost 6 bases to trimming and J lost 8 bases, with 12 bases between them. The CDR3 is 13 residues long. Germline V gene lookup returns CDR1 SGHRS and CDR2 YFSETQ.

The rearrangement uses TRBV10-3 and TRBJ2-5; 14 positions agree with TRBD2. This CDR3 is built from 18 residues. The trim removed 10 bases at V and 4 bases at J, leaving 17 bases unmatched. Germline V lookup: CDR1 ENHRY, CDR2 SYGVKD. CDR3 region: CATSNPWPGLAGVETQYF. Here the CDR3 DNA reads TGTGCCACCAGCAATCCTTGGCCGGGACTAGCGGGAGTAGAGACCCAGTACTTC.

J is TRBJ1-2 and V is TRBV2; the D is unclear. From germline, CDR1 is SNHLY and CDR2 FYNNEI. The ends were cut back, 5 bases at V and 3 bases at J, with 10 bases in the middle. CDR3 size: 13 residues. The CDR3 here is CASSYSPDYGYTF. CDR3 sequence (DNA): TGTGCCAGCAGTTACTCTCCGGACTATGGCTACACCTTC. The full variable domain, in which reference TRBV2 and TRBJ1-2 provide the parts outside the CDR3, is EPEVTQTPSHQVTQMGQEVILRCVPISNHLYFYWYRQILGQKVEFLVSFYNNEISEKSEIFDDQFSVERPDGSNFTLKIRSTKLEDSAMYFCASSYSPDYGYTFGSGTRLTVV.

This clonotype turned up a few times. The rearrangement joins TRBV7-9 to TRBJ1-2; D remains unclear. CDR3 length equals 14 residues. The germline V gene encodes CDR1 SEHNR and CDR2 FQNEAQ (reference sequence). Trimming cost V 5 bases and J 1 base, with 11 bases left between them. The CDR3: CASSPRTVNYGYTF. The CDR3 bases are TGTGCCAGCAGCCCTAGGACGGTTAACTATGGCTACACCTTC.

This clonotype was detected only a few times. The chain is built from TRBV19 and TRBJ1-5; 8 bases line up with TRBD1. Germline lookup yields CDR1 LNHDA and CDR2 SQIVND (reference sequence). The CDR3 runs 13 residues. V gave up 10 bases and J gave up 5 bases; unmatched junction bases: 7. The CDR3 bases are TGTGCCACCTCGACAGGGGACGATCAGCCCCAGCATTTT. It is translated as CATSTGDDQPQHF.

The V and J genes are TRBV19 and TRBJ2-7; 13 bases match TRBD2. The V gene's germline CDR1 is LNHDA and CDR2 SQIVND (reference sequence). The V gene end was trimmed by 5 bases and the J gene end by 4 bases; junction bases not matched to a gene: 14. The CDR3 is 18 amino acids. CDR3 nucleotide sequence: TGTGCCAGTAGTCCCCCCTCGGGACTAGCGGGATTCGTTTACGAGCAGTACTTC. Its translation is CASSPPSGLAGFVYEQYF.

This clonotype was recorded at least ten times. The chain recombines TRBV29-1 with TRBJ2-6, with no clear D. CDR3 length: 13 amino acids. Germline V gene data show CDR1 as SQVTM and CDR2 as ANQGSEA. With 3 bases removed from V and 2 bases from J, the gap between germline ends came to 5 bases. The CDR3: CSVEGTGANVLTF. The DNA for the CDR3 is TGCAGCGTTGAGGGGACTGGGGCCAACGTCCTGACTTTC.

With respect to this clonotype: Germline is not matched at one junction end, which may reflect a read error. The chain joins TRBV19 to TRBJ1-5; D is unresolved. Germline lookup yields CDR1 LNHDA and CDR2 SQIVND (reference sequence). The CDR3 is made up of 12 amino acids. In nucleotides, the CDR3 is TGTGCCAGTAGGACCCCCGAAGGGCCCCAGCACTTT. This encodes CASRTPEGPQHF.

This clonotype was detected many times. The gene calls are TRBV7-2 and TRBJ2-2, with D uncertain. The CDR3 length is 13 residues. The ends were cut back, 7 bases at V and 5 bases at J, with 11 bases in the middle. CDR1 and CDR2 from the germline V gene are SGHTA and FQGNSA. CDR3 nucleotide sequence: TGTGCCAGCACCCGCGGTCGAACCGGGGAGCTGTTTTTT. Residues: CASTRGRTGELFF.